A single T cell receptor (beta chain) is shown here with its context. What this receptor recognizes is not known. No quality values exist for individual bases; no much larger clone is one base distant. This entry comes from a study of CD39 and CD103 CD8 tumor-infiltrating T cells (dated by TCRdb to 2016 to 2018). The study in broad terms: Repertoire comparisons were shown for an HPV-positive HNSCC, an HPV-negative HNSCC, an ovarian cancer and a melanoma patient. TCRbeta CDR3 deep sequencing compared repertoires of CD8 TIL subsets defined by CD103 and CD39 with peripheral memory CD8 T cells. Overall study outcomes, separate from this receptor: Compared with DN and SP CD8 TILs and with blood memory CD8 T cells, DP CD8 TILs appeared more oligoclonal, with the top 30 clonotypes covering about 56-86%. Clonotypes from DP TILs were seldom detected in blood or uninvolved lymph node, while clonotypes from DN TILs overlapped to a large extent with peripheral memory CD8 repertoires.

Trimming removed 0 bases from V and 1 base from J, leaving 8 bases between the germline ends. The CDR3 holds 14 amino acids from the cysteine to the phenylalanine. Of all the DNA, just the CDR3 is kept, 42 bases in frame from base 1. The CDR1 and CDR2 encoded by the germline V gene (reference sequence) are SGHNT and YYREEE. Genomic DNA was extracted with the DNeasy Blood and Tissue Kit from around 10,000 to 100,000 sorted cells per subset. TCRbeta V-J or V-D-J regions were sequenced and mapped by the immunoSEQ service, with coverage above 10x per sample. In the original analysis: The analysis included only productive rearrangements exported from the immunoSEQ Analyzer platform, and clonality was assessed using the 500 most abundant clones. Repertoire overlap between populations was quantified with the Morisita-Horn similarity index and the Jaccard index. In about six cancer patients, Morisita-Horn similarity was measured between the TCR repertoires of CD8 T-cell subsets. TCRdb obtained this table from immuneACCESS and retained in-frame rearrangements with V and J assigned. These tables miss some clones; where compared with another copy, unresolved V genes account for less than half of the shortfall, and the remainder is unexplained. V and J calls and clone size are as listed in that table; D and trimming were resolved from the DNA. The sample yields about 17,000 clones; around nine tenths were counted once. About 4.6% of the sample comes from the top ten.

At the time of sample collection the patients were not on therapy, although prior treatments varied from chemotherapy, radiotherapy, surgery and immunotherapy to no treatment. After thawing, cells were enriched for T lymphocytes using a negative-selection kit, with EpCAM beads added for tumor-infiltrating lymphocytes. Memory CD8 T cells were sorted as CD8+CD4-CD45RA- cells regardless of CCR7 expression. Peripheral blood mononuclear cells were isolated by Ficoll-Paque PLUS gradient and cryopreserved before analysis. Populations were sorted on a FACSAria II to roughly 99% purity, and the cell pellets were frozen for TCR sequencing without being cultured.

Sequenced: CD8+ T cells sorted from blood. Taken with the paper, the label for cell subset or site translates to: total memory CD8 T cells (CD45RA-CCR7+/-) from blood or uninvolved lymph node. Here the chain combines TRBV5-4 and TRBJ2-7; the D gene cannot be named for sure. This clonotype was sampled from a human donor with head and neck squamous cell carcinoma. The nucleotides are TGTGCCAGCAGCTTGGGTCGTGGGTCCTACGAGCAGTACTTC. This codes for CASSLGRGSYEQYF.